Detailed here is one TCR beta chain. Its cognate antigen is unknown. The data originate from a study of PD-1 blockade in classical Hodgkin lymphoma. Across the whole study: It was nivolumab at 3 mg/kg, given intravenously every 2 weeks, that patients received.

The CDR3 runs 15 residues. Trimming shortened V by 6 bases and J by 4 bases, and 15 bases separated the two germline ends. Sample time point: cycle 4 day 1 (C4D1), after 5 to 7 weeks of nivolumab. Relapses following autologous stem cell transplantation were seen in all patients, with brentuximab vedotin exposure varying. Only in-frame clones appear in the TCRdb table, and some are missing; sequencing was by immunoSEQ multiplex PCR. In the table there are about 38,000 clones, 70% to 85% of which are singletons. General study results and limits: Significant TCR diversity gains by C4D1 occurred in CD4+ but not CD8+ cells. Whoever responded completely had baseline diversity much like that seen in newly diagnosed patients. Relapsed/refractory patients reportedly had lower baseline diversity than newly diagnosed patients.

V is TRBV6-7 and J is TRBJ1-4; TRBD1 is a possible D gene (5 bases). TRBV6-7 carries the ORF label, with uncertain function. The source of this sequence is a human donor with classical Hodgkin lymphoma. Sequences were derived from peripheral blood mononuclear cells (PBMCs), sampled before the fourth cycle of nivolumab. The CDR3 is CASRDPAQGNEKLFF. The CDR3 coding sequence is TGTGCCAGCAGGGACCCCGCGCAGGGTAATGAAAAACTGTTTTTT.